The present T cell receptor (beta chain) was sequenced within a study of blood T cell repertoires in COVID-19. For the study at large: Spain, Italy and the United States supplied samples that represented acute and convalescent COVID-19. Sources were T cells, B-cell-depleted T cells, or PBMCs; the material itself was cDNA or gDNA.

Germline CDR1 MDHEN, CDR2 SYDVKM. V dropped 2 bases and J dropped 0 bases, with 8 bases sitting between them. The CDR3 length is 15 residues. Per the study methods: It was from reference gene primer amplification that nucleated cell counts were estimated. Sequencing was performed with immunoSEQ multiplex PCR; in TCRdb, only in-frame clones are kept and a portion is missing. The DNA was the basis for D and trimming; V, J and clone size are from that table. The sample lists 170,000 or so clones; 70% to 90% were seen once. This clonotype was obtained from a man aged 35 to 55 with active or convalescent COVID-19. The specimen was peripheral blood. The rearrangement uses TRBV28 and TRBJ1-5, with D uncertain. This CDR3 reads CASSLGGLSNQPQHF. In nucleotides, the CDR3 is TGTGCCAGCAGTTTAGGAGGACTTAGCAATCAGCCCCAGCATTTT.